Presented here are 18 T cell receptor beta chains from one specimen sequenced in a study of shared clonotypes between healthy human individuals. Naive CD8 cells comprised CD45RO-negative, CCR7-positively selected cells, excluding terminally differentiated effector memory CD45RA+ cells. Generated by immunoSEQ multiplex PCR, the TCRdb table keeps only in-frame clones and is missing some. The table lists some 2.1 million clones, about 95% of them singletons. What was sequenced was naive CD8+ T cells sorted from blood. The source of these receptors is a man aged 18 to 30 in good health.

The rearrangement links TRBV27 to TRBJ1-6; no definite D call. From germline, CDR1 is MNHEY and CDR2 SMNVEV (reference sequence). Trimming stripped 7 bases from V and 7 bases from J, with 11 bases between. This CDR3 region has 13 residues. The CDR3 region is CASTGRLNSPLHF. DNA of the CDR3: TGTGCCAGCACCGGACGGTTGAATTCACCCCTCCACTTT.

A few counts support this clone. The chain joins TRBV28 to TRBJ2-7; D perhaps matches TRBD2 (6 bases). This CDR3 is 13 amino acids long. Germline V gives CDR1 MDHEN, CDR2 SYDVKM. Trimming removed 5 bases from V and 3 bases from J, with 11 bases in between. CDR3 DNA: TGTGCCAGCAGTGAAGGCGGGGACTACGAGCAGTACTTC. Residues: CASSEGGDYEQYF.

This clone was recorded once. The rearrangement uses TRBV6-5 and TRBJ2-3, with 8 bases identical to TRBD2. CDR1 is MNHEY, CDR2 SVGAGI, per germline. There are 15 residues in the CDR3. V lost 4 bases and J lost 0; bases outside the gene matches: 3. The CDR3 DNA reads TGTGCCAGCAGTTCAGCGGGGGCTAGCACAGATACGCAGTATTTT. It is translated as CASSSAGASTDTQYF.

The rearrangement links TRBV14 to TRBJ2-1, with 9 bases fitting TRBD1. Germline V gives CDR1 SGHDN, CDR2 FVKESK. The CDR3 consists of 16 residues. The V gene end was trimmed by 3 bases and the J gene end by 4 bases; junction bases not matched to a gene: 7. CDR3 region: CASSQPSGQGYNEQFF. CDR3 bases: TGTGCCAGCAGCCAGCCCTCGGGACAGGGATACAATGAGCAGTTCTTC. Supplemented by reference TRBV14 and TRBJ2-1, the full variable domain reads EAGVTQFPSHSVIEKGQTVTLRCDPISGHDNLYWYRRVMGKEIKFLLHFVKESKQDESGMPNNRFLAERTGGTYSTLKVQPAELEDSGVYFCASSQPSGQGYNEQFFGPGTRLTVL.

The rearrangement links TRBV7-3 to TRBJ1-2, with TRBD1 as a possible D gene (5 bases). The CDR3 consists of 13 residues. Trimming shortened V by 3 bases and J by 2 bases, and 7 bases separated the two germline ends. Germline lookup yields CDR1 SGHTA and CDR2 FQGTGA. This CDR3 reads CASSFGGNYGYTF. For the CDR3, the DNA is TGTGCCAGCAGCTTCGGGGGGAACTATGGCTACACCTTC.

The chain couples TRBV6-1 to TRBJ1-5; D remains ambiguous. The CDR3 length is 12 residues. V gave up 4 bases and J gave up 2 bases, with 3 bases separating them. Germline loops: CDR1 MNHNS, CDR2 SASEGT. Here the CDR3 DNA reads TGTGCCAGCAGTGGGGGCAATCAGCCCCAGCATTTT. This gives the protein CASSGGNQPQHF.

The CDR3 region has the DNA TGTGCCAGTAGTTGGGGACGTGGTGGCTACACCTTC. The encoded protein is CASSWGRGGYTF. The chain combines TRBV19 with TRBJ1-2; D may be TRBD1 (5 bases). CDR3 length: 12 residues. Trimming pared 5 bases from V and 7 bases from J, leaving 11 bases between. Germline CDR1 is LNHDA and CDR2 is SQIVND (reference sequence).

This clone has only one observation. V usage is TRBV29-1 and J usage is TRBJ1-5; D remains unclear. V was clipped by 5 bases and J by 3 bases, with 8 bases between them. Germline loops: CDR1 SQVTM, CDR2 ANQGSEA. The CDR3 extends over 12 amino acids. The chain's CDR3 is CSVLMDNQPQHF. CDR3 in DNA: TGCAGCGTTCTAATGGACAATCAGCCCCAGCATTTT.

With respect to this clone: Other DNA sequences in the same sample also yield this CDR3. This chain connects TRBV19 to TRBJ2-7; TRBD1 agrees at 8 bases. The CDR3 sequence is 13 residues long. With V trimmed by 5 bases and J by 3 bases, 3 bases remained unmatched. The germline gives CDR1 LNHDA, CDR2 SQIVND (reference sequence). DNA for the CDR3: TGTGCCAGTAGTTTCACAGGGGGCTACGAGCAGTACTTC. This codes for CASSFTGGYEQYF.

The chain joins TRBV6-6 to TRBJ2-1; D unclear. CDR3 length: 12 amino acids. The V gene's germline CDR1 is MNHNY and CDR2 SVGAGI (reference sequence). The V end lost 2 bases, the J end lost 8 bases, and 7 bases lay between the germline ends. The CDR3 DNA follows: TGTGCCAGCAGTTACGAGGCATATGAGCAGTTCTTC. It specifies CASSYEAYEQFF.

In DNA form, the CDR3 reads TGTGCCTGGAGTGGGGAGGGGGGTAACACGCAGTATTTT. Translating gives CAWSGEGGNTQYF. The chain couples TRBV30 to TRBJ2-3, with D possibly matching TRBD2 (7 bases). Germline CDR1 is GTSNPN and CDR2 is SVGIG (reference sequence). The CDR3 length is 13 residues. The germline V and J ends were trimmed by 1 base and 9 bases, with 14 bases remaining between them.

The rearrangement links TRBV7-9 to TRBJ2-3; unclear D gene. Trimming left V 4 bases short and J 2 bases short, with 10 bases between. This CDR3 region has 14 residues. Germline assignment: CDR1 SEHNR and CDR2 FQNEAQ (reference sequence). The CDR3 protein is CASSSVGPTDTQYF. CDR3 DNA: TGTGCCAGCAGCTCAGTTGGGCCCACAGATACGCAGTATTTT.

V is TRBV11-3 and J is TRBJ2-1; tentative D call: TRBD2 (5 bases). CDR1 is SGHNT and CDR2 is YENEEA in the germline V gene. CDR3 length: 13 residues. Trimming shortened V by 5 bases and J by 3 bases, and 8 bases separated the two germline ends. The CDR3 region is CASSTRDYNEQFF. CDR3 nucleotide sequence: TGTGCCAGCAGCACGAGGGACTACAATGAGCAGTTCTTC.

The chain couples TRBV5-6 to TRBJ1-1, with TRBD1 as a possible D gene (6 bases). Deletions cut 3 bases from V and 3 bases from J, with 15 bases between. There are 15 residues in the CDR3. Germline V gene data show CDR1 as SGHDT and CDR2 as YYEEEE. In nucleotides, the CDR3 is TGTGCCAGCAGCTCTTACAGGGAGGAGGACACTGAAGCTTTCTTT. Residues: CASSSYREEDTEAFF.

The chain recombines TRBV9 with TRBJ2-5; D remains unclear. CDR1 and CDR2 (germline): SGDLS, YYNGEE. Trimming shortened V by 3 bases and J by 2 bases, and 14 bases separated the two germline ends. The CDR3 runs 15 residues. In nucleotides, the CDR3 is TGTGCCAGCAGCGCTGAGACGGACCTTCAAGAGACCCAGTACTTC. This gives the protein CASSAETDLQETQYF.

J is TRBJ2-7 and V is TRBV28; 8 nucleotides agree with TRBD1. V dropped 8 bases and J dropped 3; count of bases not matched to a gene: 9. The CDR3 has 14 residues. Per the germline V gene, CDR1 is MDHEN and CDR2 is SYDVKM. CDR3 nucleotide sequence: TGTGCCAGCCGAGACAGGGGTATGATCTACGAGCAGTACTTC. Amino acid sequence: CASRDRGMIYEQYF.

V gene TRBV15 combines with J gene TRBJ1-4; D may be TRBD1 (5 bases). Looked up from germline, CDR1 is LNHNV and CDR2 is YYDKDF (reference sequence). The CDR3 is 15 amino acids. V lost 3 bases and J lost 8, with 16 bases in between. This chain's CDR3 is CATSRAGTPREKLFF. Written as DNA, the CDR3 is TGTGCCACCAGCAGGGCCGGGACCCCAAGGGAAAAACTGTTTTTT.

V is TRBV7-3 and J is TRBJ2-1; D not resolved. The germline V gene encodes CDR1 SGHTA and CDR2 FQGTGA. The CDR3 runs to 15 residues. Trimming left V 2 bases short and J 0 bases short, with 8 bases between. CDR3 sequence reads: CASSLVHSSYNEQFF. The CDR3 DNA follows: TGTGCCAGCAGCTTAGTTCACAGCTCCTACAATGAGCAGTTCTTC.